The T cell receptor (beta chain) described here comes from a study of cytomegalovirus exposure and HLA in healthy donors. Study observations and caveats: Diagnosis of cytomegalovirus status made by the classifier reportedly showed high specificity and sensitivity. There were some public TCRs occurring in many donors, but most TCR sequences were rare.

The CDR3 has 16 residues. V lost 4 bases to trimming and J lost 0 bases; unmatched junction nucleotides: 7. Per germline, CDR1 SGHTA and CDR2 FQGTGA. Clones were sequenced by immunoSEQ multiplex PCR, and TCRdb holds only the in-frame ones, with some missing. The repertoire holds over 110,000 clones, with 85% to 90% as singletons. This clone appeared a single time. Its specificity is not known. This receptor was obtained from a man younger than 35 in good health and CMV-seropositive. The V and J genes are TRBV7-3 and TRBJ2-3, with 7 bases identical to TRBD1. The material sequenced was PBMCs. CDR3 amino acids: CASSSYRGSSTDTQYF. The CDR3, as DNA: TGTGCCAGCAGCTCGTACAGGGGTTCTAGCACAGATACGCAGTATTTT.